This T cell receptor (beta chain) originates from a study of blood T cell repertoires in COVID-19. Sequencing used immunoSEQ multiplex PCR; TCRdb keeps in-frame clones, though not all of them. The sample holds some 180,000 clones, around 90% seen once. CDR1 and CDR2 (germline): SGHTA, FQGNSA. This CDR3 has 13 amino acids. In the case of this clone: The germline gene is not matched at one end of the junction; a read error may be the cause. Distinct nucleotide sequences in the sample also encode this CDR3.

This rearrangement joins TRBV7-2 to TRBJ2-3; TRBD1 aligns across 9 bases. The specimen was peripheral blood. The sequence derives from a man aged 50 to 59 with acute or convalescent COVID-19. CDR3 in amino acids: CASSLGGQGRGFF. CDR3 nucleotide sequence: TGTGCCAGCAGCTTAGGGGGACAGGGTCGGGGCTTTTTT. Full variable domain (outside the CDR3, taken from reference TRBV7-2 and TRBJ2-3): GAGVSQSPSNKVTEKGKDVELRCDPISGHTALYWYRQSLGQGLEFLIYFQGNSAPDKSGLPSDRFSAERTGGSVSTLTIQRTQQEDSAVYLCASSLGGQGRGFFGPGTRLTVL.